The clone carrying this T cell receptor (beta chain) appeared many times. Time point indicated: longitudinal time-point 1 (baseline). The source of the sample is a study of neurological immune-mediated disorders. This CDR3 is built from 17 residues. V lost 3 bases to trimming and J lost 2 bases; unmatched junction nucleotides: 12. Per the germline V gene, CDR1 is DFQATT and CDR2 is SNEGSKA (reference sequence). TCRdb re-called the 5' RACE reads through MiXCR, storing one row per CDR3 protein. The table lists 64,000 or so distinct CDR3 sequences, about 10% of them singletons. The chain carries TRBV20-1 and TRBJ2-7; 11 bases agree with TRBD2. The TCR sequence derives from a man younger than 40 in good health. Sequences were obtained from PBMCs. The CDR3 DNA reads as TGCAGTGCTAGTGGTACCAGAACTAGCGGGAGCACCTACGAGCAGTACTTC. This encodes CSASGTRTSGSTYEQYF.